These 6 T cell receptor beta chains originate from one sample sequenced in a study of cytomegalovirus exposure and HLA in healthy donors. With 60 Vbeta and 13 Jbeta primers, the PCR was carried out. Only in-frame clones appear in the TCRdb table, and some are missing; sequencing was by immunoSEQ multiplex PCR. The sample includes 150,000 to 200,000 clones, roughly 84% seen only once; the top ten take 5% to 7.5%. The sequenced sample was PBMCs. All receptors derive from a man aged 50-59 years in good health and CMV-seropositive.

V is TRBV7-2 and J is TRBJ1-1; D is possibly TRBD1 (6 bases). V was pared by 5 bases and J by 2 bases, with 15 bases between. CDR1 is SGHTA and CDR2 is FQGNSA in the germline V gene. The CDR3 consists of 15 residues. The CDR3 is CASSHRSTGNTEAFF. The CDR3 bases are TGTGCCAGCAGCCATCGGTCGACAGGTAACACTGAAGCTTTCTTT. Full variable domain (outside the CDR3, taken from reference TRBV7-2 and TRBJ1-1): GAGVSQSPSNKVTEKGKDVELRCDPISGHTALYWYRQSLGQGLEFLIYFQGNSAPDKSGLPSDRFSAERTGGSVSTLTIQRTQQEDSAVYLCASSHRSTGNTEAFFGQGTRLTVV.

J is TRBJ2-7 and V is TRBV29-1; D perhaps matches TRBD1 (6 bases). The CDR3 loop spans 11 amino acids. Germline V CDR1 and CDR2: SQVTM, ANQGSEA. V was shortened by 4 bases and J by 3 bases, with 7 bases between the two germline ends. The CDR3 nucleotides are TGCAGCGTTGGGACAGACTACGAGCAGTACGTC. Residues: CSVGTDYEQYV.

The chain has TRBV4-1 and TRBJ2-1; weak D call: TRBD1 (6 bases). This CDR3 is 16 amino acids long. The V end lost 0 bases, the J end lost 2 bases, and 11 bases lay between the germline ends. Germline lookup yields CDR1 MGHRA and CDR2 YSYEKL. The CDR3 here is CASSQDGTSTYNEQFF. CDR3 nucleotides: TGCGCCAGCAGCCAAGATGGGACAAGTACCTACAATGAGCAGTTCTTC.

The rearrangement joins TRBV2 to TRBJ2-7; tentative D call: TRBD1 (6 bases). Trimming shortened V by 5 bases and J by 2 bases, and 16 bases separated the two germline ends. Germline V lookup: CDR1 SNHLY, CDR2 FYNNEI. The CDR3 is made up of 15 amino acids. Here the CDR3 DNA reads TGTGCCAGCAGTAACGGACAGTCCCTCCCCTACGAGCAGTACGTC. It translates to CASSNGQSLPYEQYV.

This chain connects TRBV7-9 to TRBJ2-5, with unresolved D. V lost 4 bases, J lost 5 bases, and 14 bases lay in between. The CDR3 runs to 14 residues. From germline, CDR1 is SEHNR and CDR2 FQNEAQ (reference sequence). The CDR3 here is CASSSRVSEETQYF. As DNA, the CDR3 is TGTGCCAGCAGCTCCCGGGTCTCCGAGGAGACCCAGTACTTC. The full variable domain, rest sourced from reference TRBV7-9 and TRBJ2-5, is DTGVSQNPRHKITKRGQNVTFRCDPISEHNRLYWYRQTLGQGPEFLTYFQNEAQLEKSRLLSDRFSAERPKGSFSTLEIQRTEQGDSAMYLCASSSRVSEETQYFGPGTRLLVL.

The J gene is TRBJ1-4, the V gene TRBV5-4, with D unclear. CDR1 is SGHNT, CDR2 YYREEE, per germline (reference sequence). This CDR3 contains 15 residues. V lost 1 base and J 2 bases, leaving 9 bases between the germline ends. The CDR3 DNA follows: TGTGCCAGCAGCTTGAACGCGGGGACTAATGAAAAACTGTTTTTT. This translates into CASSLNAGTNEKLFF. The complete variable domain, with remaining parts taken from reference TRBV5-4 and TRBJ1-4, reads ETGVTQSPTHLIKTRGQQVTLRCSSQSGHNTVSWYQQALGQGPQFIFQYYREEENGRGNFPPRFSGLQFPNYSSELNVNALELDDSALYLCASSLNAGTNEKLFFGSGTQLSVL.